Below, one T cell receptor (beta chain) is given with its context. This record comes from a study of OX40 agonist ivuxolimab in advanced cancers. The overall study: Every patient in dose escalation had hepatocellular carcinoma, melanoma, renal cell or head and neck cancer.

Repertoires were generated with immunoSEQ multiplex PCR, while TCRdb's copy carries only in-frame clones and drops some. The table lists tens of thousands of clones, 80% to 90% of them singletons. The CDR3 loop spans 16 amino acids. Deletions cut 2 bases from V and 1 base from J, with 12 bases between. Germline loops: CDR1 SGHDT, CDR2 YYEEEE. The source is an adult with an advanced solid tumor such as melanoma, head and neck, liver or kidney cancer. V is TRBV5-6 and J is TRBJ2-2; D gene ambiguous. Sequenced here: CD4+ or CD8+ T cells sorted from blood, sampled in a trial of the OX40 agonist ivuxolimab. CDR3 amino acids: CASSFDISLNTGELFF. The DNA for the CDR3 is TGTGCCAGCAGCTTCGACATATCTCTGAACACCGGGGAGCTGTTTTTT.